The next 24 T cell receptor beta chains were all read from a single sample in a study of blood T cell repertoires in COVID-19. Clones were read by immunoSEQ multiplex PCR, and TCRdb kept only the in-frame ones, dropping some. The data contain under 300,000 clones, 87% of them singletons. Sequencing was carried out using peripheral blood. These receptors all come from a man aged 55-75 years who had recovered from COVID-19.

The chain carries TRBV4-1 and TRBJ2-3; 9 positions agree with TRBD1. The CDR3 is made up of 12 amino acids. Germline V gene data show CDR1 as MGHRA and CDR2 as YSYEKL. V trimming: 4 bases; J trimming: 13 bases; junction bases outside the gene matches: 6. CDR3 residues: CASSPTGTGKYF. The DNA for the CDR3 is TGCGCCAGCAGCCCAACGGGGACAGGGAAGTATTTT.

V gene TRBV2 combines with J gene TRBJ2-1; TRBD1 matches 12 bases. The germline CDR1 and CDR2 sequences are SNHLY and FYNNEI. V lost 6 bases to trimming and J lost 7 bases; unmatched junction nucleotides: 7. The CDR3 has 15 residues. The CDR3 region is CASRTGTGGGNEQFF. The CDR3 coding sequence is TGTGCCAGCAGGACCGGGACAGGGGGCGGGAATGAGCAGTTCTTC.

The CDR3 coding sequence is TGTGCCAGCAGCGCGGTTCCAGGGGGCATAGGATCACCCCTCCACTTT. As protein: CASSAVPGGIGSPLHF. J is TRBJ1-6 and V is TRBV9, with 8 bases fitting TRBD1. V shed 3 bases and J 10 bases; nucleotides not matched to a gene: 12. CDR3 length: 16 residues. CDR1 is SGDLS and CDR2 is YYNGEE in the germline V gene.

The CDR3, as DNA: TGTGCCAGCAGCTCCCAAAGCGGGGGGCCTAATAGGGAGCTGTTTTTT. It is translated as CASSSQSGGPNRELFF. J is TRBJ2-2 and V is TRBV7-2; 9 bases are a match to TRBD2. The J segment lost 9 bases and the V segment lost 4 bases, leaving 12 bases of the junction unmatched. Germline V CDR1 and CDR2: SGHTA, FQGNSA. The length of the CDR3 is 16 residues.

This rearrangement joins TRBV6-5 to TRBJ2-1; D not certain. The CDR3 is 14 amino acids. The germline V and J ends were trimmed by 6 bases and 0 bases, with 9 bases remaining between them. CDR1 and CDR2 from the germline V gene are MNHEY and SVGAGI. CDR3 sequence: CASRLRSSYNEQFF. In DNA, the CDR3 is TGTGCCAGCAGGCTCCGGAGCTCCTACAATGAGCAGTTCTTC.

This chain uses TRBV7-2 with TRBJ2-3; D remains ambiguous. The CDR3 covers 15 residues. Trimming took off 1 base at V and 0 bases at J, with 8 bases between the two ends. Looked up from germline, CDR1 is SGHTA and CDR2 is FQGNSA. CDR3 sequence: CASSLVRLSTDTQYF. The CDR3 DNA reads as TGTGCCAGCAGCTTAGTGAGGTTGAGCACAGATACGCAGTATTTT.

This clone was observed a single time. The chain joins TRBV2 to TRBJ2-1, with TRBD2 matching over 11 bases. The CDR3 has 15 amino acids. V shed 5 bases and J 10 bases; nucleotides not matched to a gene: 10. The germline V gene encodes CDR1 SNHLY and CDR2 FYNNEI. In nucleotides, the CDR3 is TGTGCCAGCAGTTTCATAGCGGGGGGGGCGGCCGAGCAGTTCTTC. Translating gives CASSFIAGGAAEQFF. The whole variable domain, remainder taken from reference TRBV2 and TRBJ2-1, is EPEVTQTPSHQVTQMGQEVILRCVPISNHLYFYWYRQILGQKVEFLVSFYNNEISEKSEIFDDQFSVERPDGSNFTLKIRSTKLEDSAMYFCASSFIAGGAAEQFFGPGTRLTVL.

This clone was seen at least ten times. V and J are TRBV5-4 and TRBJ1-4; 7 bases are shared with TRBD1. The V gene's germline CDR1 is SGHNT and CDR2 YYREEE (reference sequence). The CDR3 sequence is 15 residues long. V gave up 4 bases and J gave up 6 bases; unmatched junction bases: 9. DNA for the CDR3: TGTGCCAGCAGCATTGGAGGTACAGGGGATGAAAAACTGTTTTTT. Translating it yields CASSIGGTGDEKLFF.

The rearrangement joins TRBV7-9 to TRBJ2-6; tentative D call: TRBD1 (6 bases). Germline V lookup: CDR1 SEHNR, CDR2 FQNEAQ (reference sequence). CDR3 length equals 17 residues. V was pared by 2 bases and J by 1 base, with 12 bases between. CDR3 bases: TGTGCCAGCAGCTTATCCAGGGGTGGGTCTGGGGCCAACGTCCTGACTTTC. Its translation: CASSLSRGGSGANVLTF.

V and J are TRBV11-2 and TRBJ2-5; 13 nucleotides align to TRBD2. CDR1 is SGHAT and CDR2 is FQNNGV in the germline V gene. After removal of 3 bases from V and 1 base from J, the junction contained 8 bases not matched to a gene. CDR3 length: 18 amino acids. The CDR3 coding sequence is TGTGCCAGCAGCTTCCGTAGACTAGCGGGGGGCTCCCAAGAGACCCAGTACTTC. It translates to CASSFRRLAGGSQETQYF.

This sequence joins TRBV7-9 and TRBJ2-3, with 13 bases identical to TRBD2. Germline CDR1 SEHNR, CDR2 FQNEAQ (reference sequence). J lost 0 bases, V lost 7 bases, and 10 bases had no gene match. The CDR3 is made up of 18 amino acids. The CDR3 coding sequence is TGTGCCAGCACCCTGGGGGGGACTAGCGGGATAAGCACAGATACGCAGTATTTT. Translated: CASTLGGTSGISTDTQYF.

This clone was seen just once. J is TRBJ2-1 and V is TRBV7-9, with D uncertain. V was cut by 2 bases and J by 9 bases, with 11 bases left in between. CDR1 is SEHNR, CDR2 FQNEAQ, per germline (reference sequence). The CDR3 has 13 amino acids. The CDR3 nucleotides are TGTGCCAGCAGCTTAACCTCTCTAGGTGAGCAGTTCTTC. Protein product: CASSLTSLGEQFF.

V and J are TRBV7-8 and TRBJ1-6; the D gene is possibly TRBD1 (5 bases). Germline V gene lookup returns CDR1 SGHVS and CDR2 FQNEAQ. Trimming removed 6 bases at V and 7 bases at J, with 22 bases between. The CDR3 sequence is 17 residues long. In DNA, the CDR3 is TGTGCCAGCAGACAACTTAGTACAGGAATTACGAATTCACCCCTCCACTTT. The encoded protein is CASRQLSTGITNSPLHF.

This chain joins TRBV6-5 and TRBJ2-3, with 7 positions matching TRBD1. V was pared by 2 bases and J by 4 bases, with 9 bases of the junction left unmatched. Looked up from germline, CDR1 is MNHEY and CDR2 is SVGAGI. This CDR3 spans 16 amino acids. The CDR3 region has the DNA TGTGCCAGCAGTTACAAGTCCAGGGGGATAGCAGATACGCAGTATTTT. Protein product: CASSYKSRGIADTQYF.

The gene calls are TRBV5-4 and TRBJ2-1; 10 nucleotides match TRBD2. Per the germline V gene, CDR1 is SGHNT and CDR2 is YYREEE (reference sequence). Trimming took 3 bases from V and 8 from J; bases not matched to a gene: 8. This CDR3 has 15 amino acids. The CDR3 region has the DNA TGTGCCAGCAGCTCCAAGCGGGGGGGCGGCGATGAGCAGTTCTTC. It encodes CASSSKRGGGDEQFF. The whole variable domain, filled in from reference TRBV5-4 and TRBJ2-1, reads ETGVTQSPTHLIKTRGQQVTLRCSSQSGHNTVSWYQQALGQGPQFIFQYYREEENGRGNFPPRFSGLQFPNYSSELNVNALELDDSALYLCASSSKRGGGDEQFFGPGTRLTVL.

V usage is TRBV6-6 and J usage is TRBJ1-1, with D possibly matching TRBD1 (5 bases). The CDR3 runs to 12 residues. Germline V CDR1 and CDR2: MNHNY, SVGAGI (reference sequence). V lost 2 bases, J lost 8 bases, and 9 bases lay in between. CDR3 amino acids: CASSYDQGEAFF. As DNA, the CDR3 is TGTGCCAGCAGTTACGATCAGGGAGAAGCTTTCTTT.

The CDR3: CAWSEWDRNQPQHF. In DNA form, the CDR3 reads TGTGCCTGGAGTGAATGGGACAGAAATCAGCCCCAGCATTTT. This sequence joins TRBV30 and TRBJ1-5; the match to TRBD1 covers 7 bases. J gave up 4 bases and V 1 base, and 4 bases lay outside the gene matches. Germline values: CDR1 GTSNPN, CDR2 SVGIG (reference sequence). This CDR3 region has 14 residues.

This clone was seen once. In DNA form, the CDR3 reads TGTGCCAGCAGCTTCAGAACTATAGCCAAAAACATTCAGTACTTC. Its translation is CASSFRTIAKNIQYF. The chain combines TRBV5-6 with TRBJ2-4; D unclear. Germline V gene lookup returns CDR1 SGHDT and CDR2 YYEEEE. V dropped 2 bases and J dropped 0 bases, with 9 bases sitting between them. This CDR3 spans 15 amino acids.

In this sample, this clone turned up once. V gene TRBV5-1 combines with J gene TRBJ2-7; 8 nucleotides match TRBD1. Trimming cost V 1 base and J 5 bases; bases outside gene matches: 5. The CDR3 is 14 residues long. The germline V gene has CDR1 SGHRS and CDR2 YFSETQ. This CDR3 is CASSLLGQGHEQYF. The CDR3 bases are TGCGCCAGCAGCTTGCTAGGACAGGGCCACGAGCAGTACTTC.

The gene calls are TRBV5-4 and TRBJ1-4; 8 positions match TRBD1. J was trimmed by 8 bases and V by 1 base; bases with no gene match: 7. This CDR3 has 15 residues. Per the germline V gene, CDR1 is SGHNT and CDR2 is YYREEE (reference sequence). DNA for the CDR3: TGTGCCAGCAGCTTGAACATCAGGGGGCAAGAAAAACTGTTTTTT. It yields the protein CASSLNIRGQEKLFF.

This chain links TRBV24-1 with TRBJ2-1; 9 bases fit TRBD1. This CDR3 is built from 13 residues. Germline CDR1 is KGHDR and CDR2 is SFDVKD. V lost 6 bases, J lost 10 bases, and 6 bases stayed unmatched. The CDR3 protein is CATSNRGRGEQFF. The DNA of the CDR3 is TGTGCCACCAGTAACAGGGGGCGTGGGGAGCAGTTCTTC.

This clone is a singleton in its sample. This chain links TRBV6-6 with TRBJ1-3, with a weak D call TRBD1 (5 bases). The CDR3 runs 16 residues. The germline V gene encodes CDR1 MNHNY and CDR2 SVGAGI (reference sequence). The V and J ends lost 5 bases and 0 bases respectively, with 14 bases between them. CDR3 in DNA: TGTGCCAGCAGTCGGGTGACAGCCACCTCTGGAAACACCATATATTTT. Residues: CASSRVTATSGNTIYF.

The rearrangement joins TRBV3-1 (or the pseudogene TRBV3-2) to TRBJ1-6; D gene uncertain. With 1 base removed from V and 5 bases from J, the gap between germline ends came to 9 bases. The CDR3 is made up of 15 amino acids. In germline, CDR1 is LGHDT, CDR2 YNNKEL (reference sequence). The DNA of the CDR3 is TGTGCCAGCAGCCAAGCCGGCGGTAATAATTCACCCCTCCACTTT. This gives the protein CASSQAGGNNSPLHF.

This clone was seen once. The rearrangement uses TRBV5-1 and TRBJ2-2; maybe TRBD2 (5 bases). The V end lost 1 base, the J end lost 0 bases, and 10 bases lay between the germline ends. The CDR3 consists of 16 residues. Germline CDR1 SGHRS, CDR2 YFSETQ. This CDR3 reads CASSLIGKSNTGELFF. The CDR3 DNA is TGCGCCAGCAGCTTGATCGGGAAGTCGAACACCGGGGAGCTGTTTTTT.